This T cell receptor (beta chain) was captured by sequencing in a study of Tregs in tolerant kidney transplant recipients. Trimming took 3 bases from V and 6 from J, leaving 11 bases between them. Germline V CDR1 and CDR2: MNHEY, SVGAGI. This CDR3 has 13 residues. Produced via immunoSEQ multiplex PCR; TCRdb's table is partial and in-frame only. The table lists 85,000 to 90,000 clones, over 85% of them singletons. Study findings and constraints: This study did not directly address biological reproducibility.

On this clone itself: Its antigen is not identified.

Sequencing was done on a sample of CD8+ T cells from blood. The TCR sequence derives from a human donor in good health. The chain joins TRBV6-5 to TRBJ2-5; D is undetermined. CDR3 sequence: CASSYSGKKTQYF. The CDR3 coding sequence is TGTGCCAGCAGTTATAGTGGGAAAAAGACCCAGTACTTC.